The clone carrying this T cell receptor (beta chain) was detected only once. The antigen is undetermined. These data are taken from a study of cytomegalovirus exposure and HLA in healthy donors. The PCR contained 60 Vbeta and 13 Jbeta primers. Per the study methods: The authors later counted roughly 76 million unique TCR beta chains, some 10 million of them shared. Only in-frame clones appear in the TCRdb table, and some are missing; sequencing was by immunoSEQ multiplex PCR. The V and J calls and clone size were taken over from that table, and D and trimming were inferred from the DNA. The sample has fewer than 200,000 clones; roughly 84% are singletons. V dropped 5 bases and J dropped 7 bases, with 18 bases sitting between them. CDR3 length equals 14 residues. Germline assignment: CDR1 MDHEN and CDR2 SYDVKM. Findings and caveats of the study: In a later analysis, a missense DCLRE1C variant was linked to TCR beta V- and J-gene trimming.

What was sequenced was PBMCs. The TCR sequence derives from a male donor in good health and CMV-seronegative. V gene TRBV28 combines with J gene TRBJ2-7; the D is unclear. In DNA form, the CDR3 reads TGTGCCAGCAGTCCGAGAGTCGGTGAGGTAGAGCAGTACTTC. It translates to CASSPRVGEVEQYF. The full variable domain, in which reference TRBV28 and TRBJ2-7 provide the parts outside the CDR3, is DVKVTQSSRYLVKRTGEKVFLECVQDMDHENMFWYRQDPGLGLRLIYFSYDVKMKEKGDIPEGYSVSREKKERFSLILESASTNQTSMYLCASSPRVGEVEQYFGPGTRLTVT.